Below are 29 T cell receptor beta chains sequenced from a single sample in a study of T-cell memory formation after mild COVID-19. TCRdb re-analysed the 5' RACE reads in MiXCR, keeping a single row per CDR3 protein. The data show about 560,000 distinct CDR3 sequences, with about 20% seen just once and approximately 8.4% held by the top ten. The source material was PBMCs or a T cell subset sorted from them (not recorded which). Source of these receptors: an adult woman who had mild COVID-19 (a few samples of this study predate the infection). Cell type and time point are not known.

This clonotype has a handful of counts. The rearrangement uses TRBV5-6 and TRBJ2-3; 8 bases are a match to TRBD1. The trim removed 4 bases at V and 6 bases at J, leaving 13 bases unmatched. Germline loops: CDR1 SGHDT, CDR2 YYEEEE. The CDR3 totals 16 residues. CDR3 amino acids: CASSPRQGSEGDTQYF. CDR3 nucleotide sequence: TGTGCCAGCAGCCCCAGACAGGGGTCGGAGGGGGATACGCAGTATTTT.

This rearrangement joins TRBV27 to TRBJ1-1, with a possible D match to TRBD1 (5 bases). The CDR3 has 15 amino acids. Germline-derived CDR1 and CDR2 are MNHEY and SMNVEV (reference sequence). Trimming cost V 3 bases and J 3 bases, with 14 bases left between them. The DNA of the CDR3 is TGTGCCAGCAGTTTTTTGGGCAGGGAGGACACTGAAGCTTTCTTT. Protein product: CASSFLGREDTEAFF.

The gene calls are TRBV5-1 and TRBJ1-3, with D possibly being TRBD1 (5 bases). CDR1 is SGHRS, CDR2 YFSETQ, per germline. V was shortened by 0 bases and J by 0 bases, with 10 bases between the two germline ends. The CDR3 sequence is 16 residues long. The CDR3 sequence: CASSLAPGNSGNTIYF. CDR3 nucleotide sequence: TGCGCCAGCAGCTTGGCCCCAGGGAACTCTGGAAACACCATATATTTT.

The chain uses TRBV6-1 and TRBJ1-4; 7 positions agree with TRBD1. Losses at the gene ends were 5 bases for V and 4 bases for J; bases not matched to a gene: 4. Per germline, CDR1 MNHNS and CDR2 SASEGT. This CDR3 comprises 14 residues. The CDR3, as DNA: TGTGCCAGCAGTCAACAGGGGCATAATGAAAAACTGTTTTTT. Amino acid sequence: CASSQQGHNEKLFF.

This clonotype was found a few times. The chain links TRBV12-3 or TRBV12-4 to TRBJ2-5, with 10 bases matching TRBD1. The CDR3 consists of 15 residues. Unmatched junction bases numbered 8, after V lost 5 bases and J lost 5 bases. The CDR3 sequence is CASSQTTGGKETQYF. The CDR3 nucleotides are TGTGCCAGCAGTCAGACGACAGGGGGCAAGGAGACCCAGTACTTC.

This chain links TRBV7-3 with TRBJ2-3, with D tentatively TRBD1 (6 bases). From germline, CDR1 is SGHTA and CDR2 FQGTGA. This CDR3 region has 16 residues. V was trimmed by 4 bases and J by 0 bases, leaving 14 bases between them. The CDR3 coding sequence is TGTGCCAGCAGCTGGGTTGGGGGCACTAGCACAGATACGCAGTATTTT. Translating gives CASSWVGGTSTDTQYF.

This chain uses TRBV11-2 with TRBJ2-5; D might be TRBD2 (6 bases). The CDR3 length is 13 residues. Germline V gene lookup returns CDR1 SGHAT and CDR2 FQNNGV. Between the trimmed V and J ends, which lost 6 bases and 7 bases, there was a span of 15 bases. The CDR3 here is CASRLTLGGTQYF. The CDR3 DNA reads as TGTGCCAGCAGGCTCACGTTGGGGGGGACCCAGTACTTC.

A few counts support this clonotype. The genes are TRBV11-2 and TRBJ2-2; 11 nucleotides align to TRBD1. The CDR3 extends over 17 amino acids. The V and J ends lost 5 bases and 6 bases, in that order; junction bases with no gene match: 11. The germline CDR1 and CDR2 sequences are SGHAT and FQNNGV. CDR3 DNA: TGTGCCAGCAGCCCAGCCCGGGACAGGGGGATGGCCGGGGAGCTGTTTTTT. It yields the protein CASSPARDRGMAGELFF.

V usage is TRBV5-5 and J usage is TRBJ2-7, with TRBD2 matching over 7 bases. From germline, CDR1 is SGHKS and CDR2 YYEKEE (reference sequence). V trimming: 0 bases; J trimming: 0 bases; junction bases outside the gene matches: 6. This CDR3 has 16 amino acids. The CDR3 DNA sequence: TGTGCCAGCAGCTTGGATGGGGGGGTAACCTCCTACGAGCAGTACTTC. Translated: CASSLDGGVTSYEQYF.

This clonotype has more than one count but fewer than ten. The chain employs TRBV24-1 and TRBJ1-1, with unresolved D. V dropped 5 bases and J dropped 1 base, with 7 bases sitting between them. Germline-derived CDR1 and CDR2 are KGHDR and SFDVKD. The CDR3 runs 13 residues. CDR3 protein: CATSAPPNTEAFF. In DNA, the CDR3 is TGTGCCACCAGTGCCCCCCCGAACACTGAAGCTTTCTTT.

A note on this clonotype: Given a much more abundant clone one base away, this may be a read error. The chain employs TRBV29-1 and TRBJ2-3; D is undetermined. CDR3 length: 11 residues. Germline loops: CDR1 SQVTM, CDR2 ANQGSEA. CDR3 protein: CRVAIGDTQYF. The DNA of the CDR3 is TGCAGAGTGGCCATCGGAGATACGCAGTATTTT.

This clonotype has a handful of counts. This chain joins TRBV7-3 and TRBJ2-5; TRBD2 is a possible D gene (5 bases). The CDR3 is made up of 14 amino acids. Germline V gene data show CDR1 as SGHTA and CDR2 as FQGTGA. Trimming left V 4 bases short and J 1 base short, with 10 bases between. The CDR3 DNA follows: TGTGCCAGCAGCTCAGACGGACTCCAAGAGACCCAGTACTTC. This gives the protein CASSSDGLQETQYF. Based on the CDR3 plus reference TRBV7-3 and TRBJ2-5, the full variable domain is GAGVSQTPSNKVTEKGKYVELRCDPISGHTALYWYRQSLGQGPEFLIYFQGTGAADDSGLPNDRFFAVRPEGSVSTLKIQRTERGDSAVYLCASSSDGLQETQYFGPGTRLLVL.

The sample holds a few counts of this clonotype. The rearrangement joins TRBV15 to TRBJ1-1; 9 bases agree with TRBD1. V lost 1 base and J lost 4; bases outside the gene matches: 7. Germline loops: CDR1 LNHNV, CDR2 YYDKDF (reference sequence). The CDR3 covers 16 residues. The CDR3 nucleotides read TGTGCCACCAGCAGAGTTCCGGGACAGGGATCCACTGAAGCTTTCTTT. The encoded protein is CATSRVPGQGSTEAFF.

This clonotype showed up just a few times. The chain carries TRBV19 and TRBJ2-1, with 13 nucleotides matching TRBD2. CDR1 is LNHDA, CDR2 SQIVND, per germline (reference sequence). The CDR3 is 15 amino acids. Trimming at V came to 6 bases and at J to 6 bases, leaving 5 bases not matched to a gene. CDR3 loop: CASSPLAGGPNEQFF. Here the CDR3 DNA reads TGTGCCAGTAGCCCACTAGCGGGGGGGCCCAATGAGCAGTTCTTC. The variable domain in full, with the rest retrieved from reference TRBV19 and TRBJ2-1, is DGGITQSPKYLFRKEGQNVTLSCEQNLNHDAMYWYRQDPGQGLRLIYYSQIVNDFQKGDIAEGYSVSREKKESFPLTVTSAQKNPTAFYLCASSPLAGGPNEQFFGPGTRLTVL.

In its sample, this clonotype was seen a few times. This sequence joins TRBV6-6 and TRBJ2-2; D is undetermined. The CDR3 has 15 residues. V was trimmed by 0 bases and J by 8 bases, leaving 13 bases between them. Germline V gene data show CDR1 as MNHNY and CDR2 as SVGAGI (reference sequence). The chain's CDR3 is CASSYSFRGRGELFF. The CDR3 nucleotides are TGTGCCAGCAGTTACTCCTTTCGCGGAAGGGGGGAGCTGTTTTTT.

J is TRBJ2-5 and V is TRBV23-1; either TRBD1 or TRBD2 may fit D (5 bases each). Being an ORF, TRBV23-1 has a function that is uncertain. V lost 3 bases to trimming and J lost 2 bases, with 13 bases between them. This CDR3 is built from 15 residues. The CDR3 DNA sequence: TGCGCCAGCAGTCAGTACCCGGGACGGCAAGAGACCCAGTACTTC. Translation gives CASSQYPGRQETQYF.

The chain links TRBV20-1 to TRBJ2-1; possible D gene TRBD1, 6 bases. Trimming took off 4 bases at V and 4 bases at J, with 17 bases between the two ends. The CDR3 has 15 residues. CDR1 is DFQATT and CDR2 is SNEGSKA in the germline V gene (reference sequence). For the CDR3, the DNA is TGCAGTGCTACTCCGGGAAGTCAGGGGTACAATGAGCAGTTCTTC. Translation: CSATPGSQGYNEQFF.

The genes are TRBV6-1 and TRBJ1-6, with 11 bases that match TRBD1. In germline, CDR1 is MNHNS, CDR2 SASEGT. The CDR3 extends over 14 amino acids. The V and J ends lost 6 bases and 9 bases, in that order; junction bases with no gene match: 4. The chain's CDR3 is CASSAGQGVSPLHF. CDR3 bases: TGTGCCAGCAGCGCGGGACAGGGGGTTTCACCCCTCCACTTT.

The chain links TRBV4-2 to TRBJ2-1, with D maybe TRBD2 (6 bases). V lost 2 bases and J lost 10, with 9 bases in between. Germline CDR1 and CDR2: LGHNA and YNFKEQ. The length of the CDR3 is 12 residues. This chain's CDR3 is CASSQFREEQFF. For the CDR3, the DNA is TGTGCCAGCAGCCAATTCCGGGAGGAGCAGTTCTTC.

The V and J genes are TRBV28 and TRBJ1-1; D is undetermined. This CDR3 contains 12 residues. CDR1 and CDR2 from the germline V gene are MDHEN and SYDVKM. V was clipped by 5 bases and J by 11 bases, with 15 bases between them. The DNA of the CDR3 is TGTGCCAGCAGTCCCGACCGCTCCCCCGCTTTCTTT. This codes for CASSPDRSPAFF.

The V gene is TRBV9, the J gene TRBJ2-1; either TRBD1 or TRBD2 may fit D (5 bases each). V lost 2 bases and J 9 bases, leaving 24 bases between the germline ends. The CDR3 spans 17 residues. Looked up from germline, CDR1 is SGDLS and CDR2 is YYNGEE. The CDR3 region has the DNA TGTGCCAGCAGCGTTGTACCATCGGGACCGGGAAGAGGTGAGCAGTTCTTC. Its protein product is CASSVVPSGPGRGEQFF.

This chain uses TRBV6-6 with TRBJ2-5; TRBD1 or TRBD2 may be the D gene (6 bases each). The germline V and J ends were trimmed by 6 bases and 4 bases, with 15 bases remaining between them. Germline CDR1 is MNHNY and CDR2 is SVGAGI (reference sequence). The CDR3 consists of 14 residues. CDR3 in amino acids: CASRREGGAETQYF. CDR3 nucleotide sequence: TGTGCCAGCAGACGCGAGGGGGGAGCAGAGACCCAGTACTTC.

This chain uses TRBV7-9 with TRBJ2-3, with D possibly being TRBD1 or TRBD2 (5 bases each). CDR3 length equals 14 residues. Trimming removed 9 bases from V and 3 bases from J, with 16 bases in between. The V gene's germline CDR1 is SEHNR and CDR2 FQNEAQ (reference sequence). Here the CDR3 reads CASVSGRVTDTQYF. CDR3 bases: TGTGCCAGTGTATCGGGACGGGTGACAGATACGCAGTATTTT.

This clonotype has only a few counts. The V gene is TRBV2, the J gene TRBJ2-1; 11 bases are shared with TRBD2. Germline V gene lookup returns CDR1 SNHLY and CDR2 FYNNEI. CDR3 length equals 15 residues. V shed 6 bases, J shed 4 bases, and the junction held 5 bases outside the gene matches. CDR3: CASRASSGGYNEQFF. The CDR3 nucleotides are TGTGCCAGCAGAGCATCTAGCGGGGGGTACAATGAGCAGTTCTTC.

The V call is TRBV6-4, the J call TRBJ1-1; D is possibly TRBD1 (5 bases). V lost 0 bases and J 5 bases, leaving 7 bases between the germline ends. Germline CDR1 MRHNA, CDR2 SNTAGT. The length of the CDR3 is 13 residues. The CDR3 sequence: CASSDSEGTEAFF. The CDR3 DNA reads TGTGCCAGCAGTGACTCGGAGGGGACTGAAGCTTTCTTT.

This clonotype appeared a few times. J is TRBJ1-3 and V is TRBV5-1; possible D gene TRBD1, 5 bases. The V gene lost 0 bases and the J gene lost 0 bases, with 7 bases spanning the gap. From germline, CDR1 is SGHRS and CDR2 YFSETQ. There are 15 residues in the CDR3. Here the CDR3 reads CASSLDGTSGNTIYF. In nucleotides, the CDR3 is TGCGCCAGCAGCTTGGACGGGACCTCTGGAAACACCATATATTTT.

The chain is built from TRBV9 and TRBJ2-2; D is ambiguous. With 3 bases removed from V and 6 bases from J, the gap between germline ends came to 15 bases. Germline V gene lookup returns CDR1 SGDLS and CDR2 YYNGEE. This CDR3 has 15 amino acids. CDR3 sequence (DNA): TGTGCCAGCAGCGGTCTCAGTAGAGTAGCCGGGGAGCTGTTTTTT. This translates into CASSGLSRVAGELFF.

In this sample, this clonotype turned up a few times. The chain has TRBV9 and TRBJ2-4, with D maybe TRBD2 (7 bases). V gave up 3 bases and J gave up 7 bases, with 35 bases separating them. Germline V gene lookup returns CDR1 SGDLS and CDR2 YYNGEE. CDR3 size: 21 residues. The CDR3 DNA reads TGTGCCAGCAGCGAGGCCGAGGGAGGGGGGCCTATACGCCCCTTCTCGAACATTCAGTACTTC. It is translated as CASSEAEGGGPIRPFSNIQYF.

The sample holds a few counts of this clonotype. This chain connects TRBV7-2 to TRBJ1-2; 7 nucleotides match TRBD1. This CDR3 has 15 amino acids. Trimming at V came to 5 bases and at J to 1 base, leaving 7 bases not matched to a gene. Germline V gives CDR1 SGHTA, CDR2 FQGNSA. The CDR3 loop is CASSRYRDSNYGYTF. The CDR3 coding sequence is TGTGCCAGCAGCCGCTATCGGGACAGTAACTATGGCTACACCTTC. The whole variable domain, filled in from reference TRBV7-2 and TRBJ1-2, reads GAGVSQSPSNKVTEKGKDVELRCDPISGHTALYWYRQSLGQGLEFLIYFQGNSAPDKSGLPSDRFSAERTGGSVSTLTIQRTQQEDSAVYLCASSRYRDSNYGYTFGSGTRLTVV.